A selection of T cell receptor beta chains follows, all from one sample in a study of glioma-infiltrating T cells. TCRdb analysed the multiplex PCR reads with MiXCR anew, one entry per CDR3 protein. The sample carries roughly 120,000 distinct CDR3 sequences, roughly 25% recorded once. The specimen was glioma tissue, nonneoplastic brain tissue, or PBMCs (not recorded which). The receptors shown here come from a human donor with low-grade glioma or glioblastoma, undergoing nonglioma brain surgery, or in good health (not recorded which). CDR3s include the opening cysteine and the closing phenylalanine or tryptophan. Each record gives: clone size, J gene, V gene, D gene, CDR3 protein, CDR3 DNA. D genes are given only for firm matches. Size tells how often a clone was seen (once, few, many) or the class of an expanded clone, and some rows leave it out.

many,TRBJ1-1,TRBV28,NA,CASEAVGSTEAFF,TGTGCCAGCGAGGCCGTCGGGAGCACTGAAGCTTTCTTT
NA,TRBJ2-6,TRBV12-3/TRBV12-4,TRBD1,CASSYPGQGYTNVLTF,TGTGCCAGCAGTTACCCGGGACAGGGATATACCAACGTCCTGACTTTC
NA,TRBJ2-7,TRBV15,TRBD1,CATSRDRTQGEQYF,TGTGCCACCAGCAGGGACAGGACCCAGGGCGAGCAGTACTTC
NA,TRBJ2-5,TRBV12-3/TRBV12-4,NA,CASSTQGTQYF,TGTGCCAGCAGTACCCAAGGGACCCAGTACTTC
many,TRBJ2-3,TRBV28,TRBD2,CASSATSGSGGTDTQYF,TGTGCCAGCAGTGCTACTAGCGGGAGTGGGGGCACAGATACGCAGTATTTT
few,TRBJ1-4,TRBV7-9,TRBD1,CASSFRQGISNEELFF,TGTGCCAGCAGCTTTCGACAGGGTATATCTAATGAAGAACTGTTTTTT
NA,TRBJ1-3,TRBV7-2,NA,CASSLGGAGNSIYF,TGTGCCAGCAGCTTAGGGGGCGCGGGAAACTCCATATATTTT
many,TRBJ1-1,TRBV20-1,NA,CSAPHSRTEAFF,TGCAGTGCCCCTCATTCTCGGACTGAAGCTTTCTTT
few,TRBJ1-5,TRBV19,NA,CASTPGGDQPQHF,TGTGCCAGTACCCCCGGGGGGGATCAGCCCCAGCATTTT
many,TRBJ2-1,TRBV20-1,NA,CSASPGSYNEQFF,TGCAGTGCTAGCCCGGGCTCCTACAATGAGCAGTTCTTC
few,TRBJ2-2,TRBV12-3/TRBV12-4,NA,CASRLLGGNTGELFF,TGTGCCAGCAGATTGCTAGGGGGAAACACCGGGGAGCTGTTTTTT
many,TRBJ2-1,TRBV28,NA,CASTGSGSPEAYNEQFF,TGTGCCAGCACGGGCAGCGGCAGCCCGGAAGCCTACAATGAGCAGTTCTTC
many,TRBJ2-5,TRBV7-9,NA,CASSLSGSGQTQYF,TGTGCCAGCAGCTTATCTGGGAGTGGGCAGACCCAGTACTTC
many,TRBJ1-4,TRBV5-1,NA,CASSQYGATNEKLFF,TGCGCCAGCAGCCAGTACGGGGCAACTAATGAAAAACTGTTTTTT
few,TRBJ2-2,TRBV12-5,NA,CASGLGQTTGELFF,TGTGCTAGTGGTTTGGGACAGACCACCGGGGAGCTGTTTTTT
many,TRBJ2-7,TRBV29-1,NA,CSVVVGYEQYF,TGCAGCGTTGTAGTAGGCTACGAGCAGTACTTC
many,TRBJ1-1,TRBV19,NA,CASTANTEAFF,TGTGCCAGCACCGCCAACACTGAAGCTTTCTTT
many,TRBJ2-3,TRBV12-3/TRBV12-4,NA,CASSLWGDTQYF,TGTGCCAGCAGTTTGTGGGGGGATACGCAGTATTTT
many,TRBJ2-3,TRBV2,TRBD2,CASSDLIQASGASTDTQYF,TGTGCCAGCAGTGACCTTATTCAGGCTAGCGGGGCAAGCACAGATACGCAGTATTTT
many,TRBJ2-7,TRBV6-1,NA,CASNVTPTAGGEQYF,TGTGCCAGCAACGTTACCCCGACAGCGGGCGGCGAGCAGTACTTC
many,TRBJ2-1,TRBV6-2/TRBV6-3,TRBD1,CASSYYPTGGFVNEQFF,TGTGCCAGCAGTTACTACCCGACAGGGGGCTTTGTCAATGAGCAGTTCTTC
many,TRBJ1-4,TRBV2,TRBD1,CASSTGTGTEKLFF,TGTGCCAGCAGTACCGGGACAGGGACGGAAAAACTGTTTTTT
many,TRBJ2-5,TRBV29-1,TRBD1,CSVDGQGEETQYF,TGCAGCGTTGACGGACAGGGTGAAGAGACCCAGTACTTC
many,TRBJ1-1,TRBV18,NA,CASSPPAEWTEAFF,TGTGCCAGCTCACCACCAGCGGAATGGACTGAAGCTTTCTTT
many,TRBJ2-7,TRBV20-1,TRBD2,CSARATGTSGFYEQYF,TGCAGTGCTAGAGCTACCGGGACTAGCGGGTTCTACGAGCAGTACTTC